The clone carrying this T cell receptor beta chain turned up a few times. The antigen is undetermined. The V and J ends lost 0 bases and 7 bases respectively, with 13 bases between them. From germline, CDR1 is MDHEN and CDR2 SYDVKM. The CDR3 is 15 residues long. This entry is derived from a study of T cells after yellow fever vaccination. Overall study findings and caveats: Contaminants from the bulk population, in the form of abundant clonotypes, could be found in FACS-sorted repertoires. Detected again after the booster were most primary-vaccination clones, at 95% to 98% CD4 and 88% CD8.

Via MiXCR, TCRdb re-called the 5' RACE reads, giving one row per CDR3 protein. The sample holds roughly 300,000 distinct CDR3 sequences, approximately 8% seen once. The chain has TRBV28 and TRBJ1-5; D is unresolved. The receptor was isolated from a man aged 18 to 29 who received the YFV17D yellow fever vaccine. The sequencing here drew on PBMCs, taken approximately 47 days after the first yellow fever vaccination. The DNA of the CDR3 is TGTGCCAGCAGTTTATGGACCGTCCACCCCCAGCCCCAGCATTTT. Translated, it gives CASSLWTVHPQPQHF.